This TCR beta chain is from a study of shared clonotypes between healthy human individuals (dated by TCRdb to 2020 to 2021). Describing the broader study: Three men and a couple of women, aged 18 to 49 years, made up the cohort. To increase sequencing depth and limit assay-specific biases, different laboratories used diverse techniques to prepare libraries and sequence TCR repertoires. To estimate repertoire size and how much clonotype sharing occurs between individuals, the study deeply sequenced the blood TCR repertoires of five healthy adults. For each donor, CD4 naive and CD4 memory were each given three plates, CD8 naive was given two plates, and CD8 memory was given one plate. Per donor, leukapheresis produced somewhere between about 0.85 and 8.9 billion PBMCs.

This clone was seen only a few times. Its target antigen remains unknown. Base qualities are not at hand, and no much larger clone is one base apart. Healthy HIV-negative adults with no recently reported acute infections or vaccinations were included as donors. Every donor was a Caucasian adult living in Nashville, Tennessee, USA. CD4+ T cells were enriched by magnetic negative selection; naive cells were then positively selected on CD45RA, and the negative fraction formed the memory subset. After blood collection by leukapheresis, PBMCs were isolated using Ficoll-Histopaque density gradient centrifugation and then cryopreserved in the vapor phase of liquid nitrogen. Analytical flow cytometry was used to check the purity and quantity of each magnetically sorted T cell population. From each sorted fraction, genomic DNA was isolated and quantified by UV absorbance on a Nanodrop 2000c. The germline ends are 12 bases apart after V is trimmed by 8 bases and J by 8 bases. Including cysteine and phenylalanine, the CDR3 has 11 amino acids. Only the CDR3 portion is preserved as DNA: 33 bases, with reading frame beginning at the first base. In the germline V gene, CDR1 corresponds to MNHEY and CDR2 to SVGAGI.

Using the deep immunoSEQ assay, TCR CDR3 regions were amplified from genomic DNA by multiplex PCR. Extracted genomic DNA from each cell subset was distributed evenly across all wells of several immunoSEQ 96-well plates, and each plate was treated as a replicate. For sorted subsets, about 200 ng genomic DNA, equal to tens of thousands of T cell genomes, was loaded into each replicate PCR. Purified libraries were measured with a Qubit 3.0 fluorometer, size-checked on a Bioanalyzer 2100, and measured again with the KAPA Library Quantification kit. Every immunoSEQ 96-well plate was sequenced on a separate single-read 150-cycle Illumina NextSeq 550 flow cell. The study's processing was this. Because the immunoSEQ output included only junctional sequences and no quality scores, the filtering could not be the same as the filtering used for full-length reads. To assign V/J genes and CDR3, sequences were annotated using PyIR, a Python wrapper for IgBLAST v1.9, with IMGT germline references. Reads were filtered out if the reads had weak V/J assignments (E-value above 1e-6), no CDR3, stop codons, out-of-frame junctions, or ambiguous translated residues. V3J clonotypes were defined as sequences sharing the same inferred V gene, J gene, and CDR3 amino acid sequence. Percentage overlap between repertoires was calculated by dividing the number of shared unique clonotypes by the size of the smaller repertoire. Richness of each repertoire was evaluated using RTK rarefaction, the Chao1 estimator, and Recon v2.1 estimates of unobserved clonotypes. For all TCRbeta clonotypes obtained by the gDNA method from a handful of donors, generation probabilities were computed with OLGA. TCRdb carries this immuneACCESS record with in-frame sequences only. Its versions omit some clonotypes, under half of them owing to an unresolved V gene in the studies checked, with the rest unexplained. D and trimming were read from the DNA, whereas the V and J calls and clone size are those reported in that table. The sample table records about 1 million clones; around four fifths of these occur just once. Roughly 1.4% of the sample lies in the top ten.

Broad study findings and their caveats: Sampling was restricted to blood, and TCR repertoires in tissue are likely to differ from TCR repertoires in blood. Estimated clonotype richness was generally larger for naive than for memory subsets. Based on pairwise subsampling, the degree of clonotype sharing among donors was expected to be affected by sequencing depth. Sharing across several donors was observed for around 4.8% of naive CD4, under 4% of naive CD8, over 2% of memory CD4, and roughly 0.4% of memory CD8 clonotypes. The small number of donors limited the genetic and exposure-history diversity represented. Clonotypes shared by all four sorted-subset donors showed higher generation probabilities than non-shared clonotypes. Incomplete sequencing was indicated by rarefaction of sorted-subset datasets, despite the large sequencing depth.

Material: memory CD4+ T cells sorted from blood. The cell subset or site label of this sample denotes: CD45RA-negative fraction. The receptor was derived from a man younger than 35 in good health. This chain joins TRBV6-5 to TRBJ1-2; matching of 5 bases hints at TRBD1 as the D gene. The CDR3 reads CASGWTSGYTF. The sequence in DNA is TGTGCCAGCGGGTGGACAAGCGGCTACACCTTC.